This paragraph covers one TCR beta chain sequence. Its antigen remains unidentified. Using immunoSEQ multiplex PCR, the repertoire was profiled, and TCRdb retains in-frame clones only, with some absent. The sample holds about 12,000 clones, 82% seen once. The data were obtained in a study of T cell repertoires in ileal Crohn's disease. Regarding time point: neoterminal ileum biopsy at postoperative endoscopy, about 6 months after surgery. In germline, CDR1 is MDHEN, CDR2 SYDVKM. Trimming took 5 bases from V and 8 from J; bases not matched to a gene: 7. The CDR3 contains 14 residues. General study results and limits: Sorted CD8 T cells held more high-frequency clones than CD4. All patients with clonality above 26.8% had endoscopic recurrence.

Input material: ileal tissue. The receptor's source is an adult with Crohn's disease. V gene TRBV28 combines with J gene TRBJ1-4, with 8 bases identical to TRBD1. CDR3 nucleotides: TGTGCCAGCAGTACCAGGGGGCTGAACGAAAAACTGTTTTTT. Translation: CASSTRGLNEKLFF. Together with reference TRBV28 and TRBJ1-4, the CDR3 gives the full variable domain: DVKVTQSSRYLVKRTGEKVFLECVQDMDHENMFWYRQDPGLGLRLIYFSYDVKMKEKGDIPEGYSVSREKKERFSLILESASTNQTSMYLCASSTRGLNEKLFFGSGTQLSVL.